This T cell receptor (beta chain) comes out of a study of PD-L1 blockade in urothelial cancer. Study as a whole: Men with urothelial cancer arising in the bladder made up most of the 29 patients.

This clone was seen just once. The CDR3 runs to 16 residues. Looked up from germline, CDR1 is LGHNA and CDR2 is YNFKEQ. The V and J ends lost 3 bases and 9 bases, in that order; junction bases with no gene match: 9. Time point indicated: pretreatment peripheral blood. Some clones are missing from TCRdb's copy, which holds only in-frame ones; the method was immunoSEQ multiplex PCR. The data contain 75,000 to 95,000 clones, around four fifths of them singletons. Sequenced material: PBMCs, taken around atezolizumab (anti-PD-L1) treatment. The chain is built from TRBV4-2 and TRBJ2-1, with TRBD2 matching 12 bases. This TCR derives from a man aged 35-49 years with urothelial cancer. Here the CDR3 DNA reads TGTGCCAGCAGCCACTCGACTAGCGGGAGTTTTGGTGAGCAGTTCTTC. Protein product: CASSHSTSGSFGEQFF.